This T cell receptor (beta chain) was captured in a study of CD8 T cells in ankylosing spondylitis. The sample holds many counts of this clonotype. Germline V gene sequence: CDR1 LNHDA, CDR2 SQIVND (reference sequence). Trimming pared 9 bases from V and 0 bases from J, leaving 8 bases between. The CDR3 length is 12 residues. 5'-RACE, quantitative and with molecular barcodes, yielded the TCR beta libraries. MiXCR, run by TCRdb on the 5' RACE reads, gives a single entry per CDR3 protein. Of about 130,000 distinct CDR3 sequences listed, more than 6.5% are singletons. The clonotype originates from a male donor with ankylosing spondylitis or in good health (not recorded which). The rearrangement uses TRBV19 and TRBJ1-2; no reliable D call. Sample: blood, either unsorted or a sorted T cell fraction (not recorded which). As DNA, the CDR3 is TGTGCCAGCAAGACCCCTAACTATGGCTACACCTTC. Translating it yields CASKTPNYGYTF.